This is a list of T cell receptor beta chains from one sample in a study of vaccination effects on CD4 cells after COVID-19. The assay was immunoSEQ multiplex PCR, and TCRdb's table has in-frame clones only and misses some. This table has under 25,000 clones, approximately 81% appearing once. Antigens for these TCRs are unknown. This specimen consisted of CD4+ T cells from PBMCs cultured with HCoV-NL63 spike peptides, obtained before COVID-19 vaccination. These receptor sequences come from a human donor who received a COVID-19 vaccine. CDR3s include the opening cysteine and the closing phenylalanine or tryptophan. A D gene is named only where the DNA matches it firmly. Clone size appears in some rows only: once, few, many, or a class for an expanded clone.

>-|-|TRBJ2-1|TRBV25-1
TGTGCCAGCAGCGCCGGGACTTGGATTTACAATGAGCAGTTCTTC
CASSAGTWIYNEQFF
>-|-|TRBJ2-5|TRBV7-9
TGTGCCAGCAGCTTGCGGCAGGCTCAAGAGACCCAGTACTTC
CASSLRQAQETQYF
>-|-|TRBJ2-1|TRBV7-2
TGTGCCAGCAGGCCCCCTGGCGCTGAGCAGTTCTTC
CASRPPGAEQFF
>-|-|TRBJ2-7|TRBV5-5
TGTGCCAGCAGCTGGGGAGCCTTAGGCTACGAGCAGTACTTC
CASSWGALGYEQYF
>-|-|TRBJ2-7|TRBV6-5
TGTGCCAGCAATTGGGGCCATCTATCCTACGAGCAGTACTTC
CASNWGHLSYEQYF
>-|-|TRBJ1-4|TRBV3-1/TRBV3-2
TGTGCCAGCAGCCAAGAATACGGGCTGTATAATGAAAAACTGTTTTTT
CASSQEYGLYNEKLFF
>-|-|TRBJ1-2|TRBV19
TGTGCCAGTAGTATAGGGTTGGGGGCCACATATGGCTACACCTTC
CASSIGLGATYGYTF
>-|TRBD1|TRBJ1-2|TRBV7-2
TGTGCCAGCAGCCCCGCAGGGGGCGGCTATGGCTACACCTTC
CASSPAGGGYGYTF
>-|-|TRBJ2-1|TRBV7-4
TGTGCCAGCAGTCCCAATAACCCGGCTTTTCCCTACAATGAGCAGTTCTTC
CASSPNNPAFPYNEQFF
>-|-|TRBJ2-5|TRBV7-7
TGTGCTAGCAGCTTAGAAGTGGCAGGAGAAGAGACCCAGTACTTC
CASSLEVAGEETQYF
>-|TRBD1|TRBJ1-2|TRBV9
TGTGCCAGCAGCGTAGGACAGGGACTAAGCTACACCTTC
CASSVGQGLSYTF
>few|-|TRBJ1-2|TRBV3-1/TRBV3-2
TGTGCCAGCAGCCTCCTGGCCACAGGAGAGTATGGCTACACCTTC
CASSLLATGEYGYTF
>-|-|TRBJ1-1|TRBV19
TGTGCCAGTAGTAAGCAGAGCTCAATGAACACTGAAGCTTTCTTT
CASSKQSSMNTEAFF
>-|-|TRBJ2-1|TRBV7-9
TGTGCCAGCAGCTTTGGGATGTACAATGAGCAGTTCTTC
CASSFGMYNEQFF
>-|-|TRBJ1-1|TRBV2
TGTGCCAGCCGTGAGCAGAACACTGAAGCTTTCTTT
CASREQNTEAFF
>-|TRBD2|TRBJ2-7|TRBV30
TGTGCCTGGAGCCCGGGACTAGCGGGCACCTACGAGCAGTACTTC
CAWSPGLAGTYEQYF
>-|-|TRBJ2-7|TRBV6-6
TGTGCCAGCAGCGACAGCGCCTCCAATTCCTACGAGCAGTACTTC
CASSDSASNSYEQYF
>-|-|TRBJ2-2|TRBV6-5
TGTGCCAGCAGTTACTTTAGGAACACCGGGGAGCTGTTTTTT
CASSYFRNTGELFF
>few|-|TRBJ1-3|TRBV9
TGTGCCAGCAGTGGAGCCCCGGGACAAATTAGAGACACCATATATTTT
CASSGAPGQIRDTIYF
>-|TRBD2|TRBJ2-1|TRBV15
TGTGCCACCAGCATAGAGAGTAGCGGGAGGGCTTTCAATGAGCAGTTCTTC
CATSIESSGRAFNEQFF
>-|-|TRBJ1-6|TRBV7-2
TGTGCCAGCAGCTGGGCAAAGATGGATAATTCACCCCTCCACTTT
CASSWAKMDNSPLHF
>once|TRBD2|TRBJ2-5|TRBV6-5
TGTGCCAGCAGTACCAGCGGGGGTGAGACCCAGTACTTC
CASSTSGGETQYF
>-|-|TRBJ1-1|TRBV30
TGTGCCTGGAGTGTGGGAATGAACACTGAAGCTTTCTTT
CAWSVGMNTEAFF
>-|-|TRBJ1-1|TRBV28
TGTGCCAGCCTCTCTCACGGGGGCACTGAAGCTTTCTTT
CASLSHGGTEAFF
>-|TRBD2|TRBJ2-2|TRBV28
TGTGCCAGCACCAATAGCGGGAGGTTGGCCGGGGAGCTGTTTTTT
CASTNSGRLAGELFF
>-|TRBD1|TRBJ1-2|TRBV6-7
TGTGCCAGCAGACCCAAGACAGGGAGCCTCTATGGCTACACCTTC
CASRPKTGSLYGYTF
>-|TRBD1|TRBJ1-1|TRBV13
TGTGCCAGCAGCTTAGTGGGCCGGACAGGGCGGGCTTTCTTT
CASSLVGRTGRAFF
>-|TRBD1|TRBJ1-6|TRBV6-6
TGTGCCAGCAGTCAAAGACCCGGGACAGCCTATTCACCCCTCCACTTT
CASSQRPGTAYSPLHF
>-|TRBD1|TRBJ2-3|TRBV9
TGTGCCAGCAGCGTAGCTCCCAGGGACAGCCATACGCAGTATTTT
CASSVAPRDSHTQYF
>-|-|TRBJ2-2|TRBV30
TGTGCCTGGAGCCGGGGCCCTAACACCGGGGAGCTGTTTTTT
CAWSRGPNTGELFF
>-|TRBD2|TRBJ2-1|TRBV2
TGTGCCAGCAGTTCCGGGAGGGGTGGGTACAATGAGCAGTTCTTC
CASSSGRGGYNEQFF
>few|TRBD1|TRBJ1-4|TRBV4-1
TGCGCCAGCAGCCAAGACCCGGGACAGAATGAAAAACTGTTTTTT
CASSQDPGQNEKLFF
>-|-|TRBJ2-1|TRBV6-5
TGTGCCAGCAGTATCCAGGAGCACAATGAGCAGTTCTTC
CASSIQEHNEQFF
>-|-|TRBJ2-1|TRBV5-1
TGCGCCAGCAGCTTGGACGGGAGCTCCTACAATGAGCAGTTCTTC
CASSLDGSSYNEQFF
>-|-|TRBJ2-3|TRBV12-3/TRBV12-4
TGTGCCAGCAATCGCGGGGATACGCAGTATTTT
CASNRGDTQYF
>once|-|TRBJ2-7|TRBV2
TGTGCCAGCAGTGGACAGGCCTACGAGCAGTACTTC
CASSGQAYEQYF
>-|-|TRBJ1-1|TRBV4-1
TGCGCCAGCAGCCAAGACAAGGCGGGGGTGAACACTGAAGCTTTCTTT
CASSQDKAGVNTEAFF
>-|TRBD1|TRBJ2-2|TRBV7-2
TGTGCCAGCAGGACAGGGATGGGCACCGGGGAGCTGTTTTTT
CASRTGMGTGELFF
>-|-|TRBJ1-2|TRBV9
TGTGCCAGCAGCGTAGCCAACCGGGGCTATGGCTACACCTTC
CASSVANRGYGYTF
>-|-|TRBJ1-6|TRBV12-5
TGTGCTAGTGGTTTGGTTTTGAAGGTTAGGGACATCCATTCACCCCTCCACTTT
CASGLVLKVRDIHSPLHF
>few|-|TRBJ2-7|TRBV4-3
TGCGCCAGCAGCCAAGACACAGGGAGCTCCTACGAGCAGTACTTC
CASSQDTGSSYEQYF
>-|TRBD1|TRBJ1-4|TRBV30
TGTGCCTGGACTTACGGGACAGGGCGTAATGAAAAACTGTTTTTT
CAWTYGTGRNEKLFF
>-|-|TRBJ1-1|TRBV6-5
TGTGCCAGCAGTCGGGGCGCGGGGGCAGCTTTCTTT
CASSRGAGAAFF